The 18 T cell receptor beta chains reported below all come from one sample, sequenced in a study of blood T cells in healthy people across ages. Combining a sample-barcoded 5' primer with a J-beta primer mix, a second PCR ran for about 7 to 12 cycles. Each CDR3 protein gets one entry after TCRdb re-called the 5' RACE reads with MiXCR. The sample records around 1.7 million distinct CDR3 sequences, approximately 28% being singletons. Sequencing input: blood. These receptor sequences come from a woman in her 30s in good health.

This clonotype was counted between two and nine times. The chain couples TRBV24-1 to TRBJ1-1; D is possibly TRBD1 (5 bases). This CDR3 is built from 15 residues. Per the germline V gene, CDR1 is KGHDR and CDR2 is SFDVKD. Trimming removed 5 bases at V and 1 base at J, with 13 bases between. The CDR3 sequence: CATSATGTANTEAFF. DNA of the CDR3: TGTGCCACCAGTGCAACCGGGACGGCGAACACTGAAGCTTTCTTT.

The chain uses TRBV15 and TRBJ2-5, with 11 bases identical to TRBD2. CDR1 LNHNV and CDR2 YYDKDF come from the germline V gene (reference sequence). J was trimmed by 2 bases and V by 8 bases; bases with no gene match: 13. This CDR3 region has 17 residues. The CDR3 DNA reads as TGTGCCACCGCCCTCGAGACCCTAGCGGGAGGACAAGAGACCCAGTACTTC. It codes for CATALETLAGGQETQYF.

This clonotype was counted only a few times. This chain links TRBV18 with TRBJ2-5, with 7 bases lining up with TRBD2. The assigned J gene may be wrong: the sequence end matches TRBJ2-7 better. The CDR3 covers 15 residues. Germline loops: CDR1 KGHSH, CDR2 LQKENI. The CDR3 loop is CASSPRLGAGDEQYF. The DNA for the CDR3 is TGTGCCAGCTCACCACGTTTGGGCGCGGGGGACGAGCAGTACTTC.

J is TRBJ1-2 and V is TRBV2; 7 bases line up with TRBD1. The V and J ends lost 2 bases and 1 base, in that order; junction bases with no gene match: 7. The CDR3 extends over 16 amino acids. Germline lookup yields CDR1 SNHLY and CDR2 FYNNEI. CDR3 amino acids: CASSESRQGVNYGYTF. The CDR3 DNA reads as TGTGCCAGCAGTGAAAGTCGGCAGGGGGTTAACTATGGCTACACCTTC. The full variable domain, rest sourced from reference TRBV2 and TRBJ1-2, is EPEVTQTPSHQVTQMGQEVILRCVPISNHLYFYWYRQILGQKVEFLVSFYNNEISEKSEIFDDQFSVERPDGSNFTLKIRSTKLEDSAMYFCASSESRQGVNYGYTFGSGTRLTVV.

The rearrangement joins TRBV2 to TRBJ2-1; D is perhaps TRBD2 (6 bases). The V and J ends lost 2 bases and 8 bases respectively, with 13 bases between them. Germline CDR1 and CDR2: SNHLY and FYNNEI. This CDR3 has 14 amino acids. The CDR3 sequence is CASSEISWGDEQFF. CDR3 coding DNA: TGTGCCAGCAGTGAAATCAGCTGGGGGGATGAGCAGTTCTTC.

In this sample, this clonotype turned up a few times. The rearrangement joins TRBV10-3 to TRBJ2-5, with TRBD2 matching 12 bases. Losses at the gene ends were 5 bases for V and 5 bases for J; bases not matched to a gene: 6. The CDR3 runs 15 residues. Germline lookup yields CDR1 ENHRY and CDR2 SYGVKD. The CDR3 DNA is TGTGCCATCAGTCTGAGACTAGCGGGAGTGGAGACCCAGTACTTC. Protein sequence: CAISLRLAGVETQYF.

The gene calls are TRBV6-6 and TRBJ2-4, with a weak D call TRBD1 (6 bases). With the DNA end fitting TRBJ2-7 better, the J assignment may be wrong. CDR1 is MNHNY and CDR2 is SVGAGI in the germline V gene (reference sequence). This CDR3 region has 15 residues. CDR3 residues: CASSYSSRTENEQYF. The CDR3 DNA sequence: TGTGCCAGCAGTTACTCCTCTCGGACAGAGAACGAGCAGTACTTC.

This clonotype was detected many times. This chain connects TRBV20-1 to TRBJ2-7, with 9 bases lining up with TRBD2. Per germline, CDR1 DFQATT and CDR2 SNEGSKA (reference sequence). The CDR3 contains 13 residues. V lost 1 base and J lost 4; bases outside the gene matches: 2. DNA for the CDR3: TGCAGTGCTAGAGTAGCGGGGGCGTACGAGCAGTACTTC. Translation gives CSARVAGAYEQYF.

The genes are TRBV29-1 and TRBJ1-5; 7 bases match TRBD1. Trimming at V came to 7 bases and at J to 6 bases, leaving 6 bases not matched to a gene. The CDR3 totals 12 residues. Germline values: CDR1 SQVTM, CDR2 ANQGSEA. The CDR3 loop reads CSAQGHGQPQHF. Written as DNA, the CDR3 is TGCAGCGCACAGGGGCATGGTCAGCCCCAGCATTTT.

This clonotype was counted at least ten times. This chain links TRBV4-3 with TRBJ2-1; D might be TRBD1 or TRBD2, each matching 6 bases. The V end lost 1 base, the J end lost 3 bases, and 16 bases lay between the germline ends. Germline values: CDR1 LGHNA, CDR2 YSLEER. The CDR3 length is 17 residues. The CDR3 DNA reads TGCGCCAGCAGCCAAGTAGCGATACAGGGACTCTACAATGAGCAGTTCTTC. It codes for CASSQVAIQGLYNEQFF.

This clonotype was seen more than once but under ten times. The CDR3 bases are TGCGCCAGCAGCCCGTATAGCGGGAGCTCCTACAATGAGCAGTTCTTC. As protein: CASSPYSGSSYNEQFF. V and J are TRBV5-1 and TRBJ2-1, with 9 bases lining up with TRBD2. Germline-derived CDR1 and CDR2 are SGHRS and YFSETQ. V was clipped by 4 bases and J by 0 bases; unmatched bases: 5. The CDR3 extends over 16 amino acids.

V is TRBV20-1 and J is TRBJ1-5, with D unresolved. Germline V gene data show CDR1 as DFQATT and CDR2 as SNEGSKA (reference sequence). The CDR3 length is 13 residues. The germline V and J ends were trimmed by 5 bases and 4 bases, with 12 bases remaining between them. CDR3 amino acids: CSAGKRGNQPQHF. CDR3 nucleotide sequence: TGCAGTGCTGGCAAACGGGGAAATCAGCCCCAGCATTTT.

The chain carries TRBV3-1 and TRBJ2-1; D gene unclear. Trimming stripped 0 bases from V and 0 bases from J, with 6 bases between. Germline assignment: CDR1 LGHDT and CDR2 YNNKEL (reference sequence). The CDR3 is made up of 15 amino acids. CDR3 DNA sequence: TGTGCCAGCAGCCAAGACAAGAGCTCCTACAATGAGCAGTTCTTC. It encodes CASSQDKSSYNEQFF.

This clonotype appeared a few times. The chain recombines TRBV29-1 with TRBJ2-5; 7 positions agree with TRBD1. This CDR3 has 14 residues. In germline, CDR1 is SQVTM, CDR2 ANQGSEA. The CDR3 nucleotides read TGCGGCGCAAGAGGGGACAGCCGGGCCTACGAGCGGTACTTC. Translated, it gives CGARGDSRAYERYF. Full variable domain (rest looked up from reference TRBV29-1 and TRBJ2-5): SAVISQKPSRDICQRGTSLTIQCQVDSQVTMMFWYRQQPGQSLTLIATANQGSEATYESGFVIDKFPISRPNLTFSTLTVSNMSPEDSSIYLCGARGDSRAYERYFGPGTRLLVL.

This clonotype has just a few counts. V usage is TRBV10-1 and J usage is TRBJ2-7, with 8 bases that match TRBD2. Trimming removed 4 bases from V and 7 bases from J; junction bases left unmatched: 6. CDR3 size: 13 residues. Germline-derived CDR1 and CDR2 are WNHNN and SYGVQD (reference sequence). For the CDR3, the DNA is TGCGCCAGCAGTGTTAATAGCGGGGATGAGCAGTACTTC. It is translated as CASSVNSGDEQYF.

CDR3 bases: TGTGCCAGCGGGGCGGAGGTTTTAACCTACGAGCAGTACTTC. This codes for CASGAEVLTYEQYF. The chain carries TRBV2 and TRBJ2-7, with D possibly called TRBD1 or TRBD2 (5 bases each). Deletions cut 8 bases from V and 2 bases from J, with 16 bases between. The V gene's germline CDR1 is SNHLY and CDR2 FYNNEI. The CDR3 has 14 residues.

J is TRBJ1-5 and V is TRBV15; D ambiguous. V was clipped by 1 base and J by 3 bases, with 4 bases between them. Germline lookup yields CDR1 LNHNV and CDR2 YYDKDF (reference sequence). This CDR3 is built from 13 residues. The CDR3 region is CATSRVANQPQHF. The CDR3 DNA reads TGTGCCACCAGCAGAGTGGCCAATCAGCCCCAGCATTTT.

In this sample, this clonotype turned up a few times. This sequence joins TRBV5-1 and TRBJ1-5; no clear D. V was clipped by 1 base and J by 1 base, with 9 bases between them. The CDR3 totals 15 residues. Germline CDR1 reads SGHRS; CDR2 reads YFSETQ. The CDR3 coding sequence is TGCGCCAGCAGCTTGCGGCCGGGAAGCAATCAGCCCCAGCATTTT. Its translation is CASSLRPGSNQPQHF. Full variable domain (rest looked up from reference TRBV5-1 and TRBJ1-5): KAGVTQTPRYLIKTRGQQVTLSCSPISGHRSVSWYQQTPGQGLQFLFEYFSETQRNKGNFPGRFSGRQFSNSRSEMNVSTLELGDSALYLCASSLRPGSNQPQHFGDGTRLSIL.